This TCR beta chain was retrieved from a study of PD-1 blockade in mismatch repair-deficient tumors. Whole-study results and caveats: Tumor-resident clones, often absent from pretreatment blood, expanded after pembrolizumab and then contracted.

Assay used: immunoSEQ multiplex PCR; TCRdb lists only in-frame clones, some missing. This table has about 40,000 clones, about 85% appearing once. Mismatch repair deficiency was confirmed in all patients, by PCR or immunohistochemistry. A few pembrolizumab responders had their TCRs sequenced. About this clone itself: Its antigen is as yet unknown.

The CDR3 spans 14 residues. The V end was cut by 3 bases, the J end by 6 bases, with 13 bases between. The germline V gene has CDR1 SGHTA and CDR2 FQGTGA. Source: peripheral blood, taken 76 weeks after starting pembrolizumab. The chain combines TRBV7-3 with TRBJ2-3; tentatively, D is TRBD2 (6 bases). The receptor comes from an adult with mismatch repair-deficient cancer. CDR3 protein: CASSLLTREDTQYF. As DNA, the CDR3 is TGTGCCAGCAGCTTGTTGACCCGGGAGGATACGCAGTATTTT. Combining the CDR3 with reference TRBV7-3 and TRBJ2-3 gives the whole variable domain GAGVSQTPSNKVTEKGKYVELRCDPISGHTALYWYRQSLGQGPEFLIYFQGTGAADDSGLPNDRFFAVRPEGSVSTLKIQRTERGDSAVYLCASSLLTREDTQYFGPGTRLTVL.